One and the same sample provided the 14 T cell receptor beta chains below, sequenced in a study of T-cell reconstitution after alpha-beta-depleted transplantation in children. Using unique molecular identifiers, the investigators prepared the TCRbeta library. A single record per CDR3 protein comes from TCRdb applying MiXCR to the PCR reads. The sample includes over 150,000 distinct CDR3 sequences, over 5.5% of them seen just once. The source was PBMCs from the stem cell graft donor, collected from the stem cell graft. The receptor source for this set is a human donor who donated a stem cell graft to a child with Wiskott-Aldrich syndrome.

This clonotype came up a few times. This chain joins TRBV28 and TRBJ2-5, with 13 bases matching TRBD2. The CDR3 is 17 amino acids. Trimming at V came to 3 bases and at J to 5 bases, leaving 9 bases not matched to a gene. Per germline, CDR1 MDHEN and CDR2 SYDVKM. The CDR3 DNA is TGTGCCAGCAGTTTGAGTTTATCGGGACTAGCGGGGGAGACCCAGTACTTC. This gives the protein CASSLSLSGLAGETQYF.

This clonotype was counted between two and nine times. J is TRBJ2-7 and V is TRBV6-1; the D gene is possibly TRBD1 (6 bases). The CDR3 loop spans 17 amino acids. V dropped 5 bases and J dropped 5 bases, with 25 bases sitting between them. Germline assignment: CDR1 MNHNS and CDR2 SASEGT. CDR3 sequence: CASSPQISTGKVDEQYF. CDR3 DNA sequence: TGTGCCAGCAGTCCTCAAATCTCTACAGGGAAGGTCGACGAGCAGTACTTC.

This clonotype was counted many times. J is TRBJ2-2 and V is TRBV24-1; 7 bases line up with TRBD1. Per the germline V gene, CDR1 is KGHDR and CDR2 is SFDVKD. This CDR3 is built from 17 residues. Trimming took 0 bases from V and 2 from J; bases not matched to a gene: 5. The CDR3 nucleotides are TGTGCCACCAGTGATTTGCGGGACAGTCAAAACACCGGGGAGCTGTTTTTT. Translation: CATSDLRDSQNTGELFF.

The table lists this clonotype with a few counts. This chain uses TRBV5-4 with TRBJ1-4; D unclear. Trimming removed 1 base from V and 0 bases from J, with 10 bases in between. The CDR3 extends over 16 amino acids. Germline values: CDR1 SGHNT, CDR2 YYREEE (reference sequence). CDR3 DNA: TGTGCCAGCAGCTTGAAAGGAGGTGCAACTAATGAAAAACTGTTTTTT. Its protein product is CASSLKGGATNEKLFF.

This clonotype was detected many times. This sequence joins TRBV4-3 and TRBJ1-6; a weak D match, TRBD1 (5 bases). Trimming cost V 1 base and J 9 bases, with 13 bases left between them. Germline V lookup: CDR1 LGHNA, CDR2 YSLEER. The CDR3 length is 15 residues. The CDR3 region is CASSQAGRDGSPLHF. DNA for the CDR3: TGCGCCAGCAGCCAAGCAGGCAGGGACGGTTCACCCCTCCACTTT.

This clonotype was recorded at least ten times. The chain joins TRBV20-1 to TRBJ2-5, with a tentative D call TRBD2 (6 bases). The V end was cut by 5 bases, the J end by 4 bases, with 11 bases between. The germline CDR1 and CDR2 sequences are DFQATT and SNEGSKA (reference sequence). CDR3 length: 12 amino acids. CDR3 bases: TGCAGTGCTCGGGACTGGAGAGAGACCCAGTACTTC. Protein sequence: CSARDWRETQYF.

The sample holds many counts of this clonotype. The genes are TRBV12-3 or TRBV12-4 and TRBJ1-5, with 7 bases matching TRBD1. The CDR3 runs 13 residues. V lost 6 bases and J lost 7; bases outside the gene matches: 6. Here the CDR3 DNA reads TGTGCCAGCAGCCGCCAGGGGGGACAGCCCCAGCATTTT. Its protein is CASSRQGGQPQHF.

The V call is TRBV18, the J call TRBJ2-7; TRBD2 aligns across 13 bases. The trim removed 5 bases at V and 7 bases at J, leaving 11 bases unmatched. CDR1 and CDR2 (germline): KGHSH, LQKENI. This CDR3 has 16 amino acids. CDR3: CASSTKGLAGFVEQYF. CDR3 sequence (DNA): TGTGCCAGCTCAACTAAGGGACTAGCGGGATTCGTGGAGCAGTACTTC.

This chain connects TRBV30 to TRBJ2-7; a weak D match, TRBD2 (7 bases). The CDR3 sequence is 14 residues long. Germline V CDR1 and CDR2: GTSNPN, SVGIG (reference sequence). V was pared by 5 bases and J by 3 bases, with 17 bases between. The CDR3 DNA follows: TGTGCCTGGGCGCTCCAGGGGAGGGACTACGAGCAGTACTTC. Translating gives CAWALQGRDYEQYF.

Many counts were recorded for this clonotype. This chain links TRBV6-2 or TRBV6-3 with TRBJ2-7; the match to TRBD2 covers 12 bases. This CDR3 is 16 amino acids long. Germline loops: CDR1 MNHEY, CDR2 SVGEGT. Trimming removed 2 bases from V and 2 bases from J; junction bases left unmatched: 4. CDR3 protein: CASSYHRTSGTYEQYF. CDR3 DNA: TGTGCCAGCAGTTACCACAGGACTAGCGGGACCTACGAGCAGTACTTC.

This clonotype was detected many times. This chain links TRBV7-9 with TRBJ2-7; possible D gene TRBD2, 6 bases. Germline V lookup: CDR1 SEHNR, CDR2 FQNEAQ (reference sequence). Trimming left V 0 bases short and J 9 bases short, with 15 bases between. This CDR3 has 14 amino acids. Here the CDR3 reads CASSLASTEGVQYF. The DNA for the CDR3 is TGTGCCAGCAGCTTAGCATCCACGGAGGGCGTGCAGTACTTC.

This clonotype was detected many times. The rearrangement uses TRBV12-3 or TRBV12-4 and TRBJ2-1, with D possibly matching TRBD2 (6 bases). The V and J ends lost 6 bases and 4 bases respectively, with 16 bases between them. The CDR3 spans 15 residues. Here the CDR3 reads CASSRNPGVYNEQFF. The CDR3 nucleotides are TGTGCCAGCAGCCGTAACCCGGGGGTTTACAATGAGCAGTTCTTC.

This clonotype was picked up a small number of times. The chain uses TRBV5-1 and TRBJ2-2; 13 bases map to TRBD2. The CDR3 loop spans 18 amino acids. V lost 4 bases to trimming and J lost 6 bases; unmatched junction nucleotides: 12. Germline V gene lookup returns CDR1 SGHRS and CDR2 YFSETQ. The CDR3 reads CASSPPGLAGPKAGELFF. CDR3 nucleotide sequence: TGCGCCAGCAGCCCGCCGGGACTAGCGGGGCCCAAGGCCGGGGAGCTGTTTTTT.

This clonotype has a count of ten or more. The V and J genes are TRBV6-5 and TRBJ1-4; possibly TRBD1 for D (5 bases). The CDR3 has 14 amino acids. Trimming removed 4 bases at V and 8 bases at J, with 14 bases between. Germline values: CDR1 MNHEY, CDR2 SVGAGI. The CDR3 protein is CASSSNRRGEKLFF. Written as DNA, the CDR3 is TGTGCCAGCAGTTCTAACAGGAGAGGGGAAAAACTGTTTTTT.